This T cell receptor (beta chain) was captured by sequencing in a study of blood T cell repertoires in COVID-19. This CDR3 region has 14 residues. Germline lookup yields CDR1 SEHNR and CDR2 FQNEAQ (reference sequence). Trimming at V came to 4 bases and at J to 6 bases, leaving 9 bases not matched to a gene. The table came from immunoSEQ multiplex PCR; TCRdb's copy has only in-frame clones and leaves some out. The sample records under 500,000 clones, 87% being singletons. The rearrangement uses TRBV7-9 and TRBJ2-7; 7 nucleotides align to TRBD1. Sequencing input: PBMCs or T cells enriched from blood (not recorded which). The receptor was isolated from a woman in her late teens or twenties with acute COVID-19. For the CDR3, the DNA is TGTGCCAGCAGCTCTTGGACAGGATCGATCGAGCAGTACTTC. This codes for CASSSWTGSIEQYF.